The rows below give T cell receptor beta chains drawn from one sample of a study of blood T cell repertoires in COVID-19. Sequenced by immunoSEQ multiplex PCR; TCRdb stores in-frame clones only, minus some. The profile covers approximately 170,000 clones, with around 82% appearing a single time and 0.95% to 1.5% taken by the ten largest. The sample was peripheral blood. All receptors come from a man in his fifties or sixties who had recovered from COVID-19. Each CDR3 is given with its conserved first and last residue. Each record gives: clone size, D gene, J gene, V gene, CDR3 DNA, CDR3 protein. A D gene is named only where the DNA matches it firmly. The size entry is marked missing in some rows and otherwise reads once, few, many or a size class.

clone_size: -
d_call: TRBD1
j_call: TRBJ1-2
v_call: TRBV27
cdr3_nt: TGTGCCAGCAGTTTATTGAACAGGGGTCATGGCTACACCTTC
cdr3_aa: CASSLLNRGHGYTF

clone_size: -
d_call: -
j_call: TRBJ1-1
v_call: TRBV5-6
cdr3_nt: TGTGCCAGCAGCTTGGCTTATAACACTGAAGCTTTCTTT
cdr3_aa: CASSLAYNTEAFF

clone_size: -
d_call: -
j_call: TRBJ2-5
v_call: TRBV27
cdr3_nt: TGTGCCAGCAGAACAGGGATCCAAGAGACCCAGTACTTC
cdr3_aa: CASRTGIQETQYF

clone_size: few
d_call: TRBD1
j_call: TRBJ2-7
v_call: TRBV20-1
cdr3_nt: TGCAGTGCTCCCCGGGACAGGGAGTACTTC
cdr3_aa: CSAPRDREYF

clone_size: -
d_call: -
j_call: TRBJ2-3
v_call: TRBV7-8
cdr3_nt: TGTGCCAGCAGGACAGGAAGCACAGATACGCAGTATTTT
cdr3_aa: CASRTGSTDTQYF

clone_size: -
d_call: TRBD2
j_call: TRBJ2-3
v_call: TRBV7-6
cdr3_nt: TGTGCCAGCTCTAGCTCGGCGGGGGAGCAGTGGGATACGCAGTATTTT
cdr3_aa: CASSSSAGEQWDTQYF

clone_size: -
d_call: TRBD1
j_call: TRBJ2-2
v_call: TRBV24-1
cdr3_nt: TGTGCCACCAGTGATCCCACCGCGACAGGGAATGACGGGGAGCTGTTTTTT
cdr3_aa: CATSDPTATGNDGELFF

clone_size: -
d_call: -
j_call: TRBJ1-4
v_call: TRBV5-5
cdr3_nt: TGTGCCAGCAGAGAGAGGCAGGGAACTAATGAAAAACTGTTTTTT
cdr3_aa: CASRERQGTNEKLFF

clone_size: -
d_call: TRBD1
j_call: TRBJ2-2
v_call: TRBV6-4
cdr3_nt: TGTGCCAGCAGTGACTCGATGGGACAGGGGACCGGGGAGCTGTTTTTT
cdr3_aa: CASSDSMGQGTGELFF

clone_size: -
d_call: TRBD1
j_call: TRBJ2-7
v_call: TRBV9
cdr3_nt: TGTGCCAGCAGCGTAGGGTTCCGGGACAGGGCTTACGAGCAGTACTTC
cdr3_aa: CASSVGFRDRAYEQYF

clone_size: -
d_call: TRBD1
j_call: TRBJ1-2
v_call: TRBV6-6
cdr3_nt: TGTGCCAGCAGTCAGTCGGAGGGGGCTTATTATGGCTACACCTTC
cdr3_aa: CASSQSEGAYYGYTF

clone_size: once
d_call: TRBD1
j_call: TRBJ1-1
v_call: TRBV27
cdr3_nt: TGTGCCAGCAGTCCACTAGGACAGGCCGAAGCTTTCTTT
cdr3_aa: CASSPLGQAEAFF

clone_size: -
d_call: TRBD2
j_call: TRBJ2-5
v_call: TRBV5-1
cdr3_nt: TGCGCCAGTACTAGCGGGGGGGCTTCTGTGGAGACCCAGTACTTC
cdr3_aa: CASTSGGASVETQYF

clone_size: -
d_call: -
j_call: TRBJ2-6
v_call: TRBV5-4
cdr3_nt: TGTGCCAGCAGCTGGGGGGACTCTGGGGCCAACGTCCTGACTTTC
cdr3_aa: CASSWGDSGANVLTF

clone_size: -
d_call: -
j_call: TRBJ2-1
v_call: TRBV19
cdr3_nt: TGTGCCAGTAGTCTCCGGGACTCGCCCATTCCTACCTACAATGAGCAGTTCTTC
cdr3_aa: CASSLRDSPIPTYNEQFF

clone_size: once
d_call: -
j_call: TRBJ2-7
v_call: TRBV2
cdr3_nt: TGTGCCAGCAGTGGTCGGGACGAGCAGTACTTC
cdr3_aa: CASSGRDEQYF

clone_size: -
d_call: -
j_call: TRBJ1-2
v_call: TRBV18
cdr3_nt: TGTGCCAGCTCACGGGGCGACTCGAGGCTGAACTATGGCTACACCTTC
cdr3_aa: CASSRGDSRLNYGYTF

clone_size: -
d_call: TRBD1
j_call: TRBJ2-2
v_call: TRBV15
cdr3_nt: TGTGCCACCAGCGCTCGGAGACAGGGGAACACCGGGGAGCTGTTTTTT
cdr3_aa: CATSARRQGNTGELFF

clone_size: -
d_call: -
j_call: TRBJ2-3
v_call: TRBV21-1
cdr3_nt: TGTGCCAGCAGCAAACGAGATACGCAGTATTTT
cdr3_aa: CASSKRDTQYF

clone_size: -
d_call: TRBD1
j_call: TRBJ2-2
v_call: TRBV3-1/TRBV3-2
cdr3_nt: TGTGCCAGCAGCTCCCGACAGGGGGTTACCGGGGAGCTGTTTTTT
cdr3_aa: CASSSRQGVTGELFF

clone_size: -
d_call: TRBD1
j_call: TRBJ1-2
v_call: TRBV27
cdr3_nt: TGTGCCAGCAGTCTAGGCCGGGACAGGGGGCAGCGTGGCTACACCTTC
cdr3_aa: CASSLGRDRGQRGYTF

clone_size: once
d_call: -
j_call: TRBJ1-2
v_call: TRBV4-3
cdr3_nt: TGCGCCAGCAGCCTTGCAGGGCAGGTGAACTATGGCTACACCTTC
cdr3_aa: CASSLAGQVNYGYTF

clone_size: -
d_call: -
j_call: TRBJ2-1
v_call: TRBV7-9
cdr3_nt: TGTGCCAGCAGCACCCTAGAGGGTGAGCAGTTCTTC
cdr3_aa: CASSTLEGEQFF

clone_size: -
d_call: -
j_call: TRBJ1-2
v_call: TRBV9
cdr3_nt: TGTGCCAGCAGCCCCATTACAGAAAACTATGGCTACACCTTC
cdr3_aa: CASSPITENYGYTF

clone_size: -
d_call: -
j_call: TRBJ1-5
v_call: TRBV30
cdr3_nt: TGTGCCTGGAGTGTACCCAATTTAGGCAATCAGCCCCAGCATTTT
cdr3_aa: CAWSVPNLGNQPQHF

clone_size: -
d_call: -
j_call: TRBJ1-3
v_call: TRBV3-1/TRBV3-2
cdr3_nt: TGTGCCAGCAGCCAAGATGGGGCAGGATTCTTCAACACCATATATTTT
cdr3_aa: CASSQDGAGFFNTIYF